These 21 T cell receptor beta chains share one sample of origin, sequenced in a study of CD8+CD57+ T cells in acquired aplastic anemia. TCR beta VDJ combinations and CDR3 sequences were profiled from genomic DNA. Each CDR3 protein gets one entry after TCRdb re-called the reads with MiXCR. The sample holds under 200,000 distinct CDR3 sequences; around 65% are singletons and the top ten take around 42%. Sequences were obtained from sorted CD4+, CD8+, or CD8+CD57+ T cells (not recorded which) from PBMCs. The receptors here all came from a human donor with severe aplastic anemia or a healthy control (not recorded which).

The V gene is TRBV29-1, the J gene TRBJ2-1, with D hard to call. The CDR3 totals 12 residues. The germline CDR1 and CDR2 sequences are SQVTM and ANQGSEA. The V gene lost 6 bases and the J gene lost 3 bases, with 9 bases spanning the gap. CDR3 sequence reads: CSVLHNYNEQFF. CDR3 bases: TGCAGCGTCCTCCATAACTACAATGAGCAGTTCTTC.

Regarding this clonotype: A read error may account for a junction end that differs from germline. The chain recombines TRBV7-9 with TRBJ2-3; D gene unclear. Germline CDR1 and CDR2: SEHNR and FQNEAQ (reference sequence). The CDR3 spans 15 residues. The CDR3 DNA is TGTGCCATCAGCTTAACTACTGGTTTCACAGATACGCAGTATTTT. This translates into CAISLTTGFTDTQYF.

As to this clonotype: It may be a read error: a sequence one base away is much more abundant. The gene calls are TRBV4-2 and TRBJ2-1; 7 positions agree with TRBD2. CDR1 and CDR2 from the germline V gene are LGHNA and YNFKEQ. The CDR3 is 17 residues long. CDR3 DNA sequence: TGTGCCGGCAGCCCCCGCTACGTGGGGGAGGGGTACAATGAGCAGTTCTTC. It specifies CAGSPRYVGEGYNEQFF.

Only a few counts were recorded for this clonotype. In DNA, the CDR3 is TGTGCCAGCAGTCCTCCGGGACAGGGAGTAGAAAAACTGTTTTTT. Protein product: CASSPPGQGVEKLFF. This chain connects TRBV28 to TRBJ1-4, with 9 nucleotides matching TRBD1. The germline V gene encodes CDR1 MDHEN and CDR2 SYDVKM. CDR3 length: 15 amino acids. V lost 5 bases to trimming and J lost 8 bases; unmatched junction nucleotides: 9. The full variable domain, rest sourced from reference TRBV28 and TRBJ1-4, is DVKVTQSSRYLVKRTGEKVFLECVQDMDHENMFWYRQDPGLGLRLIYFSYDVKMKEKGDIPEGYSVSREKKERFSLILESASTNQTSMYLCASSPPGQGVEKLFFGSGTQLSVL.

This clonotype was seen ten or more times. This chain uses TRBV7-9 with TRBJ2-1, with unresolved D. Trimming cost V 6 bases and J 1 base, with 10 bases left between them. Germline CDR1 and CDR2: SEHNR and FQNEAQ (reference sequence). The CDR3 is made up of 14 amino acids. For the CDR3, the DNA is TGTGCCAGCAGTACAAGTTGGTCCTACAATGAGCAGTTCTTC. It codes for CASSTSWSYNEQFF.

The chain couples TRBV7-9 to TRBJ2-3; D remains unclear. The CDR3 consists of 16 residues. V was pared by 3 bases and J by 1 base, with 14 bases between. Germline V CDR1 and CDR2: SEHNR, FQNEAQ (reference sequence). CDR3 DNA: TGTGCCAGCAGCTTCCTCCCCCTGGCGCGCACAGATACGCAGTATTTT. Its translation: CASSFLPLARTDTQYF.

This clonotype has ten or more counts. V is TRBV11-2 and J is TRBJ2-2; D perhaps matches TRBD2 (6 bases). Germline V CDR1 and CDR2: SGHAT, FQNNGV. Trimming pared 0 bases from V and 6 bases from J, leaving 11 bases between. This CDR3 has 15 residues. The CDR3 region is CASSLELAIAGELFF. CDR3 DNA: TGTGCCAGCAGCTTAGAACTAGCTATAGCCGGGGAGCTGTTTTTT.

This clonotype was seen ten or more times. J is TRBJ2-5 and V is TRBV12-3 or TRBV12-4; D ambiguous. CDR3 length: 13 residues. Trimming took 3 bases from V and 4 from J, leaving 9 bases between them. CDR3 DNA: TGTGCCAGCAGTTTTAGGTTGGGAGAGACCCAGTACTTC. Translation gives CASSFRLGETQYF.

This clonotype was detected many times. The chain recombines TRBV11-3 with TRBJ1-1, with no clear D. Germline lookup yields CDR1 SGHNT and CDR2 YENEEA. V was pared by 5 bases and J by 7 bases, with 14 bases between. There are 13 residues in the CDR3. CDR3 loop: CASSAGPGVEAFF. In DNA form, the CDR3 reads TGTGCCAGCAGCGCAGGACCCGGGGTTGAAGCTTTCTTT.

The chain employs TRBV7-2 and TRBJ1-3, with D hard to call. This CDR3 spans 14 amino acids. Germline loops: CDR1 SGHTA, CDR2 FQGNSA. V was trimmed by 1 base and J by 4 bases, leaving 8 bases between them. The CDR3 loop is CASSLGSQGNTIYF. The CDR3, as DNA: TGTGCCAGCAGCTTAGGTTCTCAAGGAAACACCATATATTTT.

This chain uses TRBV2 with TRBJ1-5; D possibly corresponds to TRBD1 (5 bases). The V end was cut by 6 bases, the J end by 7 bases, with 10 bases between. The CDR3 is 12 residues long. Germline V lookup: CDR1 SNHLY, CDR2 FYNNEI. The CDR3 loop reads CASRGDGQPQHF. CDR3 DNA: TGTGCCAGCAGGGGGGACGGACAGCCCCAGCATTTT. The whole variable domain, filled in from reference TRBV2 and TRBJ1-5, reads EPEVTQTPSHQVTQMGQEVILRCVPISNHLYFYWYRQILGQKVEFLVSFYNNEISEKSEIFDDQFSVERPDGSNFTLKIRSTKLEDSAMYFCASRGDGQPQHFGDGTRLSIL.

The chain is built from TRBV29-1 and TRBJ2-6, with D uncertain. The CDR3 contains 14 residues. CDR1 and CDR2 from the germline V gene are SQVTM and ANQGSEA. Between the trimmed V and J ends, which lost 4 bases and 1 base, there was a span of 8 bases. The CDR3 region is CSVGKGSGANVLTF. The CDR3 bases are TGCAGCGTTGGTAAAGGGTCTGGGGCCAACGTCCTGACTTTC.

At least ten counts were recorded for this clonotype. The CDR3 DNA reads as TGTGCCACCGTAAGGGAGGGGGCTCCAATCTGCCACTCGAGGAACTCTGGAAACACCATATATTTT. It specifies CATVREGAPICHSRNSGNTIYF. The chain couples TRBV24-1 to TRBJ1-3; TRBD1 matches 7 bases. The ends lost 9 bases at V and 0 bases at J; junction bases unmatched: 28. The CDR3 is made up of 22 amino acids. Per the germline V gene, CDR1 is KGHDR and CDR2 is SFDVKD.

This clonotype has a count of ten or more. The chain is built from TRBV29-1 and TRBJ2-1; the match to TRBD1 covers 9 bases. Per the germline V gene, CDR1 is SQVTM and CDR2 is ANQGSEA. V shed 0 bases, J shed 6 bases, and the junction held 6 bases outside the gene matches. This CDR3 is built from 15 residues. For the CDR3, the DNA is TGCAGCGTTGAAGACAACAGGGGGCTTATCAATGAGCAGTTCTTC. Its protein product is CSVEDNRGLINEQFF.

V gene TRBV7-9 combines with J gene TRBJ2-1, with a possible D match to TRBD2 (5 bases). The CDR3 loop spans 14 amino acids. Germline CDR1 is SEHNR and CDR2 is FQNEAQ (reference sequence). With 3 bases removed from V and 9 bases from J, the gap between germline ends came to 15 bases. The CDR3 DNA sequence: TGTGCCAGCAGCTTTGGTGGGAGAGCGGTTGAGCAGTTCTTC. This gives the protein CASSFGGRAVEQFF.

This sequence joins TRBV7-9 and TRBJ1-6; D gene uncertain. V was clipped by 0 bases and J by 7 bases, with 10 bases between them. The CDR3 spans 15 residues. From germline, CDR1 is SEHNR and CDR2 FQNEAQ (reference sequence). The CDR3 region is CASSLASIYNSPLHF. The CDR3 region has the DNA TGTGCCAGCAGCTTAGCGTCAATATACAATTCACCCCTCCACTTT. The full variable domain, its missing parts supplied by reference TRBV7-9 and TRBJ1-6, is DTGVSQNPRHKITKRGQNVTFRCDPISEHNRLYWYRQTLGQGPEFLTYFQNEAQLEKSRLLSDRFSAERPKGSFSTLEIQRTEQGDSAMYLCASSLASIYNSPLHFGNGTRLTVT.

The chain combines TRBV20-1 with TRBJ2-5, with TRBD2 identical over 9 bases. The DNA end is a closer match to TRBJ2-7, so the J assignment may be wrong. CDR1 and CDR2 from the germline V gene are DFQATT and SNEGSKA (reference sequence). This CDR3 spans 15 amino acids. The CDR3 bases are TGCAGTGCTAGAGATACGGCTAGCGGGGTCGACGAGCAGTACTTC. Amino acid sequence: CSARDTASGVDEQYF.

For this clonotype: A much larger clonotype is one base distant, so this may be a read error. The chain links TRBV10-3 to TRBJ2-1, with D possibly TRBD2 on 6 matching bases. The length of the CDR3 is 15 residues. The V and J ends lost 10 bases and 4 bases respectively, with 20 bases between them. Per the germline V gene, CDR1 is ENHRY and CDR2 is SYGVKD. The CDR3 bases are TGTGCCAGCGGTTACTCGACTAGTGAGTACAATGAGCAGTTCTTC. It encodes CASGYSTSEYNEQFF.

With respect to this clonotype: The CDR3 does not close with the conserved phenylalanine or tryptophan, likely indicating a read error. The limits of the CDR3 on the DNA are not certain, so only TCRdb's listed CDR3 is given. This chain joins TRBV7-3 and TRBJ1-4. Germline V CDR1 and CDR2: SGHTA, FQGTGA. The CDR3 is 10 amino acids in total, end residues counted. The CDR3 loop reads CASSSGLAGD.

This sequence joins TRBV7-3 and TRBJ1-5, with a possible D match to TRBD1 (6 bases). Germline V gene sequence: CDR1 SGHTA, CDR2 FQGTGA. V was clipped by 2 bases and J by 3 bases, with 14 bases between them. The CDR3 consists of 16 residues. In DNA, the CDR3 is TGTGCCAGCAGCTTAGGGATACAGGGTCTCAATCAGCCCCAGCATTTT. It translates to CASSLGIQGLNQPQHF.

V gene TRBV3-2 combines with J gene TRBJ1-5; the table gives TRBD1 as D, unverified against the DNA. TRBV3-2 is recorded as a pseudogene. The CDR3 consists of 18 residues. CDR3 protein: CASSQDLGQGGGNQPQHF. The CDR3 DNA follows: TGTGCCAGCAGCCAAGATTTGGGACAGGGAGGGGGCAATCAGCCCCAGCATTTT.